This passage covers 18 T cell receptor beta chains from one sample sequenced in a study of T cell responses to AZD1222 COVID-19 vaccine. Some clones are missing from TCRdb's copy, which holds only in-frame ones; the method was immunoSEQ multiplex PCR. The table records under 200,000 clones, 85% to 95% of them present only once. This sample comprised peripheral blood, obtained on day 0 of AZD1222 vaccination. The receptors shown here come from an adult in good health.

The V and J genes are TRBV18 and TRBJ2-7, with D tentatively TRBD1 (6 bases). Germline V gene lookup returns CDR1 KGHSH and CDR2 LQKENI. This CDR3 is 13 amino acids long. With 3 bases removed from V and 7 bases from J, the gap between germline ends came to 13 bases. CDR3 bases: TGTGCCAGCTCACCTCCAGGGGTGGAGGAGCAGTACTTC. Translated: CASSPPGVEEQYF. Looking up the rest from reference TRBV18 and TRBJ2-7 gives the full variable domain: NAGVMQNPRHLVRRRGQEARLRCSPMKGHSHVYWYRQLPEEGLKFMVYLQKENIIDESGMPKERFSAEFPKEGPSILRIQQVVRGDSAAYFCASSPPGVEEQYFGPGTRLTVT.

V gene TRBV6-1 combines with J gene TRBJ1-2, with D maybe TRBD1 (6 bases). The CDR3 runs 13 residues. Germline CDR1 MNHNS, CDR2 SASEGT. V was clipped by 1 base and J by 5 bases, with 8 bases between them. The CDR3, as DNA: TGTGCCAGCAGTGAAGGGACAGCTTATGGCTACACCTTC. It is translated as CASSEGTAYGYTF.

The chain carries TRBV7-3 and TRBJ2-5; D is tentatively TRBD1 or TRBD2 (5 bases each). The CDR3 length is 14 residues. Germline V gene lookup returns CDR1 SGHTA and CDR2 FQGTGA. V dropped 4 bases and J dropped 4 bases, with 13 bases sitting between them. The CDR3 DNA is TGTGCCAGCAGCTCAAACCAGGGACGAGAGACCCAGTACTTC. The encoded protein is CASSSNQGRETQYF.

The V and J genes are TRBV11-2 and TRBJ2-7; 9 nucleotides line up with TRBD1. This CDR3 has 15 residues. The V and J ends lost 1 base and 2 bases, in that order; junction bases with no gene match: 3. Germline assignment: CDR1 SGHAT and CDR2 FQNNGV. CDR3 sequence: CASSLGQGDTYEQYF. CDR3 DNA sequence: TGTGCCAGCAGCTTAGGACAGGGGGATACCTACGAGCAGTACTTC.

The CDR3, as DNA: TGTGCCAGCAGTTTACGGAGGTACGAGCAGTACTTC. Amino acids: CASSLRRYEQYF. The chain links TRBV12-3 or TRBV12-4 to TRBJ2-7, with TRBD2 as a possible D gene (5 bases). Trimming removed 2 bases from V and 4 bases from J, with 6 bases in between. The CDR3 consists of 12 residues.

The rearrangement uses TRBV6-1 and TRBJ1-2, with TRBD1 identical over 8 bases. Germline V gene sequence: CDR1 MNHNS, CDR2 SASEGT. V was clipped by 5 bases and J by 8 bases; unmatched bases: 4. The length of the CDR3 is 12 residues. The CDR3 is CASSQGARGYTF. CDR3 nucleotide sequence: TGTGCCAGCAGTCAGGGGGCTCGGGGCTACACCTTC.

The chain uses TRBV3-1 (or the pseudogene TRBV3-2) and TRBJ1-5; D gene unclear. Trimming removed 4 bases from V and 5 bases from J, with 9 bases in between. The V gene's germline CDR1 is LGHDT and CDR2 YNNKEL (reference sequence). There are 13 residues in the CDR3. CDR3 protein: CASSPGEYQPQHF. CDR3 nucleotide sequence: TGTGCCAGCAGCCCCGGGGAGTATCAGCCCCAGCATTTT.

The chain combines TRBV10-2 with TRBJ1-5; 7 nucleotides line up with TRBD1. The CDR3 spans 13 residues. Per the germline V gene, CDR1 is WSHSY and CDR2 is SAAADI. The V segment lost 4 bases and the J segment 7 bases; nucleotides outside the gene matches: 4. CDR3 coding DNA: TGCGCCAGCAGTGCTGACAGGGTACAGCCCCAGCATTTT. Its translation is CASSADRVQPQHF.

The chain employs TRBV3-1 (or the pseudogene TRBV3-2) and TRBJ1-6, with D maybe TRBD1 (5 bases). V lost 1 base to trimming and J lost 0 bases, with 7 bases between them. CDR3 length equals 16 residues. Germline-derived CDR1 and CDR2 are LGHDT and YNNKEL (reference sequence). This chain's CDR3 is CASSQAGNSYNSPLHF. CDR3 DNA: TGTGCCAGCAGCCAAGCAGGGAACTCCTATAATTCACCCCTCCACTTT.

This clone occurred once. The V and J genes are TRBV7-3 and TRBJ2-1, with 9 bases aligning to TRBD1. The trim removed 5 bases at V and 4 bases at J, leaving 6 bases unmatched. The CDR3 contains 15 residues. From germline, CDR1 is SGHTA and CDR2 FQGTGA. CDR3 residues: CASSEEQGAYNEQFF. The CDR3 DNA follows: TGTGCCAGCAGCGAAGAACAGGGGGCGTACAATGAGCAGTTCTTC.

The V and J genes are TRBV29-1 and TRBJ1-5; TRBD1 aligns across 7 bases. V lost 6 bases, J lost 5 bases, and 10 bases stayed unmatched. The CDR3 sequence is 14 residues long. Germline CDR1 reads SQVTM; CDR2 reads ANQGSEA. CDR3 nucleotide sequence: TGCAGCGTCCGACAGACAGGGACGGATCAGCCCCAGCATTTT. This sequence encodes CSVRQTGTDQPQHF.

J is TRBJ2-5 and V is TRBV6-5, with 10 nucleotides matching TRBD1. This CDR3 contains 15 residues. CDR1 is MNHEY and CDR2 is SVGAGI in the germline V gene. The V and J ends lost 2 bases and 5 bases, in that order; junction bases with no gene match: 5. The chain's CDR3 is CASSYPTGGGETQYF. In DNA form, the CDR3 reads TGTGCCAGCAGTTACCCGACAGGGGGCGGGGAGACCCAGTACTTC.

CDR3 amino acids: CASSFAGAPSPLHF. For the CDR3, the DNA is TGTGCCAGCAGCTTTGCCGGGGCCCCTTCGCCCCTCCACTTT. The V gene is TRBV3-1 (or the pseudogene TRBV3-2), the J gene TRBJ1-6; D may be TRBD1 (5 bases). The V gene lost 5 bases and the J gene lost 13 bases, with 18 bases spanning the gap. From germline, CDR1 is LGHDT and CDR2 YNNKEL (reference sequence). This CDR3 spans 14 amino acids.

The CDR3 region is CASSPLRTNTEAFF. The CDR3 DNA reads TGTGCCAGCTCACCACTCCGGACGAACACTGAAGCTTTCTTT. The V call is TRBV18, the J call TRBJ1-1, with unresolved D. CDR3 length equals 14 residues. V was clipped by 1 base and J by 1 base, with 7 bases between them. Germline CDR1 reads KGHSH; CDR2 reads LQKENI.

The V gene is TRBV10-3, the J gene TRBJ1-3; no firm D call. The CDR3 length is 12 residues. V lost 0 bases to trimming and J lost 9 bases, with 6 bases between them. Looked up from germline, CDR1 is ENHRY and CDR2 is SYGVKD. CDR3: CAISESVTTIYF. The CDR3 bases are TGTGCCATCAGTGAGTCGGTAACCACCATATATTTT.

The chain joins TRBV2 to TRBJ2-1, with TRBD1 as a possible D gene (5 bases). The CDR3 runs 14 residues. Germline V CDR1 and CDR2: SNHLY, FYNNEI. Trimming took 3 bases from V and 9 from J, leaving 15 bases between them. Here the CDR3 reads CASSDSRVDGEQFF. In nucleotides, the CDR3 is TGTGCCAGCAGTGACTCCAGGGTTGATGGTGAGCAGTTCTTC.

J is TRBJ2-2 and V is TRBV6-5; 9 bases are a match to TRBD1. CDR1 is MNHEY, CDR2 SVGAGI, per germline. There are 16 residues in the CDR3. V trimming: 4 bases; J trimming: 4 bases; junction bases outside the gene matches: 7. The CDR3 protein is CASSSPDRGGTGELFF. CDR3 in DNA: TGTGCCAGCAGTTCCCCGGACAGGGGTGGCACCGGGGAGCTGTTTTTT.

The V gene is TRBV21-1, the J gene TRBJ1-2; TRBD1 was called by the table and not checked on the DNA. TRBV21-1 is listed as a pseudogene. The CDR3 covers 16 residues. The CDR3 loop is CASSKHGPTRGHGYTF. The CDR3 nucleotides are TGTGCCAGCAGCAAACATGGGCCAACAAGGGGCCATGGCTACACCTTC.